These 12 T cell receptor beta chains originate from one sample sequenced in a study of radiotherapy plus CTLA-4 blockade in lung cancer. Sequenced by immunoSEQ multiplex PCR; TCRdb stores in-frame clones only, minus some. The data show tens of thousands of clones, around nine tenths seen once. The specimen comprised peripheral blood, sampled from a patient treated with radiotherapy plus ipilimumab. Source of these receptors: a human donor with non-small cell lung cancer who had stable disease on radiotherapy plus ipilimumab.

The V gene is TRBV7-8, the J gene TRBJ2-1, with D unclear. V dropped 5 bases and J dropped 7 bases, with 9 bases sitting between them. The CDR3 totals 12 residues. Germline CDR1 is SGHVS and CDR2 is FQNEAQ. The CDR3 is CASSPLGNEQFF. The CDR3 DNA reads TGTGCCAGCAGCCCACTTGGGAATGAGCAGTTCTTC.

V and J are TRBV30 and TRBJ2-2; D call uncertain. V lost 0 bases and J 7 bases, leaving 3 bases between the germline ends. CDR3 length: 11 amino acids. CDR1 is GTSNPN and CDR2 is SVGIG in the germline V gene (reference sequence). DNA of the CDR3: TGTGCCTGGAGTGTATTCGGGGAGCTGTTTTTT. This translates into CAWSVFGELFF.

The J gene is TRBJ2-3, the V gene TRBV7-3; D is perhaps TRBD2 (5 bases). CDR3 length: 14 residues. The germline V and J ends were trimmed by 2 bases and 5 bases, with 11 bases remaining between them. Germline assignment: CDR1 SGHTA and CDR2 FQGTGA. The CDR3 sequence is CASSLDYNKDTQYF. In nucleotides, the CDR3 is TGTGCCAGCAGCTTAGACTACAACAAAGATACGCAGTATTTT.

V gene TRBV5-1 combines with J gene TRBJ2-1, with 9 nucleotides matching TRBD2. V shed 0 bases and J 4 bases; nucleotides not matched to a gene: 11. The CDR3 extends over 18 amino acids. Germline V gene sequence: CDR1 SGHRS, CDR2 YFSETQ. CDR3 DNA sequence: TGCGCCAGCAGCTTGGAACAGATTAGCGGGGGTCGTTACAATGAGCAGTTCTTC. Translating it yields CASSLEQISGGRYNEQFF.

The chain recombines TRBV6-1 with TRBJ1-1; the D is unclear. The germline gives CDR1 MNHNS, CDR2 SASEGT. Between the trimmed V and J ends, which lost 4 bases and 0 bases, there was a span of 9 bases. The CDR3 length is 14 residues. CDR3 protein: CASSGSQMNTEAFF. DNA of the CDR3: TGTGCCAGCAGTGGCAGCCAAATGAACACTGAAGCTTTCTTT.

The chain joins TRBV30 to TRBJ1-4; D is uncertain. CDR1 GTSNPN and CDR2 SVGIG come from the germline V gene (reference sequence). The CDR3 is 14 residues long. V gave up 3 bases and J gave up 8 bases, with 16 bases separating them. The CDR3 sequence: CAWRKDSHGEKLFF. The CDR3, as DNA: TGTGCCTGGAGGAAGGACTCGCACGGGGAAAAACTGTTTTTT.

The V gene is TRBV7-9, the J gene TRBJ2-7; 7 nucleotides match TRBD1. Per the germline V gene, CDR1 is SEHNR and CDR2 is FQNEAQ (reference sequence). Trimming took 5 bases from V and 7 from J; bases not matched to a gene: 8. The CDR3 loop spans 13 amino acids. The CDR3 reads CASSVQQGWEQYF. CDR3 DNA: TGTGCCAGCAGCGTTCAACAGGGGTGGGAGCAGTACTTC.

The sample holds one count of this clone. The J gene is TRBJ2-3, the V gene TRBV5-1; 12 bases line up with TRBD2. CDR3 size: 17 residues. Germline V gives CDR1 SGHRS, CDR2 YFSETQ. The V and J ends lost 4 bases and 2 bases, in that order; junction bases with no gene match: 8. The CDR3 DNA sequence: TGCGCCAGCAGCGCTGGACTAGCGGGGATCGACACAGATACGCAGTATTTT. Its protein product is CASSAGLAGIDTDTQYF. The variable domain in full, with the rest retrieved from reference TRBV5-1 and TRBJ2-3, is KAGVTQTPRYLIKTRGQQVTLSCSPISGHRSVSWYQQTPGQGLQFLFEYFSETQRNKGNFPGRFSGRQFSNSRSEMNVSTLELGDSALYLCASSAGLAGIDTDTQYFGPGTRLTVL.

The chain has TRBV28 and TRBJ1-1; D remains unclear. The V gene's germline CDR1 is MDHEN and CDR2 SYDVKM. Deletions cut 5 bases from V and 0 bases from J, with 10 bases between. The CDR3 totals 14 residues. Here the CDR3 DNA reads TGTGCCAGCAGTCCACCACACATGAACACTGAAGCTTTCTTT. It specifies CASSPPHMNTEAFF.

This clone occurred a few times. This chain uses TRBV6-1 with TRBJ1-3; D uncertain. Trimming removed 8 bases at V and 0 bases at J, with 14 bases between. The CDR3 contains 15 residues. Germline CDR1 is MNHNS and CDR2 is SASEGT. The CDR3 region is CASGVSGLSGNTIYF. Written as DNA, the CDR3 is TGTGCCAGCGGGGTCTCGGGCCTCTCTGGAAACACCATATATTTT.

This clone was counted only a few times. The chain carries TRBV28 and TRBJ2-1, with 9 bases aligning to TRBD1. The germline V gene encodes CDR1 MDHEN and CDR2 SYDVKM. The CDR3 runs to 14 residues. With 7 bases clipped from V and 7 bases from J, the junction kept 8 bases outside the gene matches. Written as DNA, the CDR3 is TGTGCCAGCACCCGGGACAGGGTTAGAAATGAGCAGTTCTTC. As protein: CASTRDRVRNEQFF.

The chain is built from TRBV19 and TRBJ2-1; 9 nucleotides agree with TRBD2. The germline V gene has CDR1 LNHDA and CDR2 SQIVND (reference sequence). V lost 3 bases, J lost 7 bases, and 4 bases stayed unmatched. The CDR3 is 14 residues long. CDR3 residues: CASSMRGGQNEQFF. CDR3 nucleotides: TGTGCCAGTAGTATGCGGGGGGGACAGAATGAGCAGTTCTTC.